Listed here are 13 T cell receptor beta chains from one sample, sequenced in a study of tumor and adjacent non-tumor tissue in lung cancer. This sample's RNA came from whole unsorted tissue. Distant lung tissue was collected more than 3 cm away from the tumor edge. A modified ARM-PCR protocol with three rounds of nested PCR amplified TCRbeta. TCRdb re-analysed the multiplex PCR reads in MiXCR, keeping a single row per CDR3 protein. The sample shows tens of thousands of distinct CDR3 sequences, around 61% of them seen only once. Sequences were obtained from distant non-tumor lung tissue. The receptor source for this set is an older man with non-small cell lung cancer.

The CDR3 protein is CASRVRFRDRQTTNEKLFF. CDR3 DNA: TGTGCCAGTAGAGTTCGCTTCCGGGACAGGCAAACAACTAATGAAAAACTGTTTTTT. This chain joins TRBV6-1 and TRBJ1-4; 8 bases align to TRBD1. The CDR3 totals 19 residues. Unmatched junction bases numbered 18, after V lost 9 bases and J lost 0 bases. Germline CDR1 MNHNS, CDR2 SASEGT.

With regard to this clonotype: Sequence at one end of the junction differs from germline and may be a read error. V gene TRBV11-1 combines with J gene TRBJ2-7; D is undetermined. Germline V gene data show CDR1 as SGHAT and CDR2 as FQDESV (reference sequence). The CDR3 contains 15 residues. In DNA, the CDR3 is TGTGCCAGCAGCTTAGGACCAGTGAGCTCCTACGAGCAGTATTTC. The encoded protein is CASSLGPVSSYEQYF.

On this clonotype itself: A read error may be the cause here, since a much bigger clone is one base away. The chain is built from TRBV14 and TRBJ2-1; D unresolved. This CDR3 is 14 amino acids long. CDR1 is SGHDN and CDR2 is FVKESK in the germline V gene. CDR3 residues: CASLDSSSCNEQFF. Written as DNA, the CDR3 is TGTGCCAGTCTAGACTCCAGCTCCTGCAATGAGCAGTTCTTC.

Of note for this clonotype: A much larger clone is a single base away; this may be a read error. The chain links TRBV14 to TRBJ1-1; D remains unclear. There are 15 residues in the CDR3. Germline CDR1 reads SGHDN; CDR2 reads FVKESK. The CDR3 coding sequence is TGTGTCAGCAGCCAGCTATGGCTAGGGAACACTGAAGCTTTCTTT. Amino acids: CVSSQLWLGNTEAFF.

This clonotype was seen a handful of times. This chain links TRBV5-6 with TRBJ1-5, with TRBD1 as a possible D gene (5 bases). The V end lost 2 bases, the J end lost 2 bases, and 11 bases lay between the germline ends. In germline, CDR1 is SGHDT, CDR2 YYEEEE. The CDR3 covers 15 residues. CDR3 bases: TGTGCCAGCAGCTTTAGTGTAGGGGGCAATCAGCCCCAGCATTTT. This encodes CASSFSVGGNQPQHF.

Notes on this clonotype: A junction end diverges from the germline sequence, so it may reflect a read error. The J gene is TRBJ2-3, the V gene TRBV6-5, with a weak D call TRBD2 (5 bases). CDR1 and CDR2 (germline): MNHEY, SVGAGI. The CDR3 is 16 amino acids. CDR3 sequence reads: CASSYTLPPGADTQYF. Here the CDR3 DNA reads TGTGCCAGTAGTTACACCCTACCGCCCGGGGCAGATACGCAGTATTTT.

As concerns this clonotype: Mismatch with germline at one junction end may stem from a read error. The chain recombines TRBV5-5 with TRBJ2-1, with TRBD2 identical over 10 bases. There are 15 residues in the CDR3. The germline gives CDR1 SGHKS, CDR2 YYEKEE (reference sequence). The chain's CDR3 is CASSFRLAGEFEQLF. CDR3 in DNA: TGTGCCAGCAGCTTCAGACTAGCGGGTGAATTTGAGCAGCTCTTC.

As to this clonotype: A junction boundary mismatches the germline segment, possibly from a read error. J is TRBJ1-5 and V is TRBV12-3 or TRBV12-4, with D possibly TRBD1 on 6 matching bases. This CDR3 is 18 amino acids long. CDR3 residues: CTSSLARQDPPYGEPQHF. The CDR3 nucleotides are TGTACCAGCAGTTTAGCGAGACAGGACCCACCTTACGGGGAGCCCCAGCATTTT.

V gene TRBV20-1 combines with J gene TRBJ2-7, with 7 bases lining up with TRBD1. The CDR3 runs 13 residues. Per germline, CDR1 DFQATT and CDR2 SNEGSKA (reference sequence). V lost 6 bases, J lost 5 bases, and 10 bases stayed unmatched. CDR3 nucleotides: TGCAGTGCGTCTAGACAGGGTGTTAACGAGCAGTACTTC. Residues: CSASRQGVNEQYF.

Details on this clonotype: A much larger clone is a single base away; this may be a read error. The chain couples TRBV5-1 to TRBJ2-2, with 7 nucleotides matching TRBD1. V was pared by 7 bases and J by 2 bases, with 14 bases of the junction left unmatched. The CDR3 spans 17 residues. Looked up from germline, CDR1 is SGHRS and CDR2 is YFSETQ. Here the CDR3 DNA reads TGCGCCAGCTGCTCACGGTCGGACAGGAGAAACACCGGGGAGCTGTTTTTT. Amino acid sequence: CASCSRSDRRNTGELFF.

Regarding this clonotype: The junction does not match germline at one end; this may be a read error. The CDR3 nucleotides read TGTGCCAGCACACCGGGAGTAGCGGGTAATTACAATGAGCGGTTCTTC. Translation: CASTPGVAGNYNERFF. This chain links TRBV6-1 with TRBJ2-1, with TRBD2 identical over 7 bases. This CDR3 has 16 amino acids. Looked up from germline, CDR1 is MNHNS and CDR2 is SASEGT.

Worth noting for this clonotype: A read error is possible here, since a much larger clone lies one base away. This chain uses TRBV6-1 with TRBJ2-7; D is undetermined. This CDR3 has 12 amino acids. The germline CDR1 and CDR2 sequences are MNHNS and SASEGT. In DNA form, the CDR3 reads TGTGCCAGCAGTGAGGGCTCCAACGAGCAGTACTTC. Translating it yields CASSEGSNEQYF.

In the case of this clonotype: Since the CDR3 does not end with the conserved phenylalanine or tryptophan, this likely comes from a read error. The V and J genes are TRBV28 and TRBJ2-7; D unclear. Germline CDR1 MDHEN, CDR2 SYDVKM. Between the trimmed V and J ends, which lost 9 bases and 6 bases, there was a span of 12 bases. The CDR3 covers 11 residues. The CDR3 spells CARNRRGEQYL. CDR3 DNA: TGTGCCAGGAATCGGCGTGGCGAGCAGTACCTC.